What follows are 28 T cell receptor beta chains derived from one specimen sequenced in a study of T cells after yellow fever vaccination (dated by TCRdb to between 2019 and 2020). The library was generated by 5' RACE. Data came from an Illumina HiSeq 2500. TCRdb trimmed public reads at Q25 via fastp, called clones via MiXCR and kept in-frame beta chains. CDR3 protein sequences are deduplicated, and each keeps its most common genes and DNA. This sample is represented by approximately 350,000 distinct CDR3 sequences; 9.5% to 13% of them were singletons. Of the sample, more than 15% falls within the top ten clones. This specimen's treatment or condition label, per the study, means: live attenuated yellow fever vaccine strain. The specimen was PBMCs, collected on the day of the first yellow fever vaccination. These TCRs come from a man aged 18 to 30 who received the YFV17D yellow fever vaccine.

J is TRBJ1-6 and V is TRBV7-2; D call uncertain. The CDR3 has 16 amino acids. Trimming removed 5 bases at V and 7 bases at J, with 18 bases between. Germline values: CDR1 SGHTA, CDR2 FQGNSA. CDR3 bases: TGTGCCAGCAGCCCTTTCGCGCGCTCGGGCAATTCACCCCTCCACTTT. Translation: CASSPFARSGNSPLHF.

CDR3 nucleotides: TGTGCCAGCAGAATGGGGGGCTCAGATACGCAGTATTTT. Translating gives CASRMGGSDTQYF. The V gene is TRBV6-1, the J gene TRBJ2-3, with D perhaps matching TRBD1 or TRBD2 (6 bases each). Germline values: CDR1 MNHNS, CDR2 SASEGT. The ends were cut back, 6 bases at V and 4 bases at J, with 11 bases in the middle. CDR3 size: 13 residues.

This clonotype has a handful of counts. This chain joins TRBV7-9 and TRBJ2-7, with D possibly matching TRBD1 (5 bases). V was pared by 5 bases and J by 0 bases, with 11 bases between. CDR3 length equals 14 residues. Looked up from germline, CDR1 is SEHNR and CDR2 is FQNEAQ (reference sequence). The CDR3 DNA reads as TGTGCCAGCAGCCCTTCGACAGTCTCCTACGAGCAGTACTTC. Residues: CASSPSTVSYEQYF.

The sample holds a few counts of this clonotype. This chain's CDR3 is CSARPQGTPYTDTQYF. The CDR3 nucleotides are TGCAGTGCTCGGCCCCAGGGGACGCCGTACACAGATACGCAGTATTTT. The chain is built from TRBV20-1 and TRBJ2-3; a weak D match, TRBD1 (6 bases). The CDR3 length is 16 residues. CDR1 DFQATT and CDR2 SNEGSKA come from the germline V gene (reference sequence). V lost 5 bases and J lost 2, with 20 bases in between.

This clonotype was seen a handful of times. The J gene is TRBJ1-1, the V gene TRBV4-1; no firm D call. Trimming cost V 0 bases and J 0 bases, with 8 bases left between them. The CDR3 loop spans 15 amino acids. Germline CDR1 MGHRA, CDR2 YSYEKL. CDR3: CASSQELPMNTEAFF. CDR3 nucleotides: TGCGCCAGCAGCCAAGAACTACCTATGAACACTGAAGCTTTCTTT.

The chain employs TRBV4-1 and TRBJ2-3; D gene uncertain. The V and J ends lost 4 bases and 0 bases respectively, with 8 bases between them. Germline V gene lookup returns CDR1 MGHRA and CDR2 YSYEKL. This CDR3 has 14 amino acids. CDR3 DNA sequence: TGCGCCAGCAGCCGCGTATCTAGCACAGATACGCAGTATTTT. Translated, it gives CASSRVSSTDTQYF.

This clonotype was counted between two and nine times. The chain is built from TRBV18 and TRBJ1-1, with D tentatively TRBD1 (6 bases). The length of the CDR3 is 14 residues. V was clipped by 0 bases and J by 5 bases, with 10 bases between them. CDR1 KGHSH and CDR2 LQKENI come from the germline V gene. In DNA, the CDR3 is TGTGCCAGCTCACCACCAAGCGGACAGACTGAAGCTTTCTTT. Translation gives CASSPPSGQTEAFF.

J is TRBJ2-3 and V is TRBV20-1; 9 positions agree with TRBD2. The CDR3 consists of 14 residues. The germline CDR1 and CDR2 sequences are DFQATT and SNEGSKA (reference sequence). The ends lost 6 bases at V and 1 base at J; junction bases unmatched: 5. The CDR3: CSARLAERTDTQYF. In DNA, the CDR3 is TGCAGTGCCAGACTAGCGGAGCGCACAGATACGCAGTATTTT.

This chain uses TRBV27 with TRBJ1-6; D gene ambiguous. The V end was cut by 0 bases, the J end by 7 bases, with 7 bases between. The length of the CDR3 is 14 residues. CDR1 MNHEY and CDR2 SMNVEV come from the germline V gene (reference sequence). The CDR3: CASSLSLTNSPLHF. In DNA form, the CDR3 reads TGTGCCAGCAGTTTATCGTTGACGAATTCACCCCTCCACTTT.

This clonotype came up many times. The rearrangement joins TRBV7-6 to TRBJ2-1; 10 bases map to TRBD2. J was trimmed by 4 bases and V by 5 bases; bases with no gene match: 5. This CDR3 region has 15 residues. Germline CDR1 reads SGHVS; CDR2 reads FNYEAQ. CDR3 protein: CASSLSGGLYNEQFF. DNA for the CDR3: TGTGCCAGCAGCCTTAGCGGGGGGCTTTACAATGAGCAGTTCTTC.

The rearrangement joins TRBV20-1 to TRBJ1-5, with 9 nucleotides matching TRBD1. The J segment lost 7 bases and the V segment lost 6 bases, leaving 7 bases of the junction unmatched. This CDR3 contains 13 residues. Germline V gene lookup returns CDR1 DFQATT and CDR2 SNEGSKA (reference sequence). The CDR3 DNA follows: TGCAGTGCAGCGGACAGGGGACGGCAGCCCCAGCATTTT. This sequence encodes CSAADRGRQPQHF.

This clonotype has more than one count but fewer than ten. The chain's CDR3 is CASVRTGPDTQYF. DNA for the CDR3: TGTGCCAGCGTCCGAACGGGACCCGATACGCAGTATTTT. The chain combines TRBV12-3 or TRBV12-4 with TRBJ2-3; D might be TRBD1 or TRBD2, each matching 5 bases. V was pared by 8 bases and J by 6 bases, with 15 bases between. The CDR3 spans 13 residues.

This clonotype was seen repeatedly, ten times or more. The chain uses TRBV5-1 and TRBJ2-1, with 7 positions matching TRBD1. The CDR3 loop spans 17 amino acids. Per the germline V gene, CDR1 is SGHRS and CDR2 is YFSETQ. V shed 0 bases, J shed 1 base, and the junction held 7 bases outside the gene matches. CDR3 DNA: TGCGCCAGCAGCTTGGCCGGGACAGTGCTTTCCTACAATGAGCAGTTCTTC. Translating it yields CASSLAGTVLSYNEQFF. The entire variable domain, with the rest obtained from reference TRBV5-1 and TRBJ2-1, is as follows: KAGVTQTPRYLIKTRGQQVTLSCSPISGHRSVSWYQQTPGQGLQFLFEYFSETQRNKGNFPGRFSGRQFSNSRSEMNVSTLELGDSALYLCASSLAGTVLSYNEQFFGPGTRLTVL.

This chain connects TRBV10-3 to TRBJ2-2; either TRBD1 or TRBD2 may supply D (6 bases each). CDR1 is ENHRY, CDR2 SYGVKD, per germline. This CDR3 region has 14 residues. Trimming shortened V by 8 bases and J by 4 bases, and 14 bases separated the two germline ends. CDR3 DNA: TGTGCCATCGAGGGGGGCGTGGGCACCGGGGAGCTGTTTTTT. Amino acids: CAIEGGVGTGELFF.

This clonotype was found a few times. J is TRBJ2-3 and V is TRBV10-1; TRBD2 matches at 9 bases. Trimming at V came to 5 bases and at J to 2 bases, leaving 5 bases not matched to a gene. In germline, CDR1 is WNHNN, CDR2 SYGVQD (reference sequence). The CDR3 length is 15 residues. This CDR3 is CASSSSGRHTDTQYF. Here the CDR3 DNA reads TGCGCCAGCAGTAGTAGCGGGAGACACACAGATACGCAGTATTTT.

The chain uses TRBV29-1 and TRBJ1-2; perhaps TRBD1 as D (5 bases). Trimming stripped 2 bases from V and 12 bases from J, with 10 bases between. Germline loops: CDR1 SQVTM, CDR2 ANQGSEA. The CDR3 is made up of 10 amino acids. CDR3 sequence: CSVEQGNDTF. DNA for the CDR3: TGCAGCGTTGAACAGGGAAACGACACCTTC. Filled out from reference TRBV29-1 and TRBJ1-2, the complete variable domain reads SAVISQKPSRDICQRGTSLTIQCQVDSQVTMMFWYRQQPGQSLTLIATANQGSEATYESGFVIDKFPISRPNLTFSTLTVSNMSPEDSSIYLCSVEQGNDTFGSGTRLTVV.

The chain recombines TRBV29-1 with TRBJ1-1; TRBD1 agrees at 9 bases. Unmatched junction bases numbered 2, after V lost 5 bases and J lost 4 bases. The germline gives CDR1 SQVTM, CDR2 ANQGSEA. The CDR3 spans 12 residues. CDR3 sequence reads: CSVTGGLTEAFF. The CDR3 nucleotides read TGCAGCGTTACAGGGGGCCTCACTGAAGCTTTCTTT. The variable domain in full, completed from reference TRBV29-1 and TRBJ1-1, reads SAVISQKPSRDICQRGTSLTIQCQVDSQVTMMFWYRQQPGQSLTLIATANQGSEATYESGFVIDKFPISRPNLTFSTLTVSNMSPEDSSIYLCSVTGGLTEAFFGQGTRLTVV.

The table lists this clonotype with a few counts. The rearrangement uses TRBV19 and TRBJ2-1; 9 nucleotides line up with TRBD2. This CDR3 has 19 amino acids. Unmatched junction bases numbered 16, after V lost 3 bases and J lost 4 bases. Germline CDR1 LNHDA, CDR2 SQIVND (reference sequence). The CDR3 reads CASSMVRMPSGAVYNEQFF. For the CDR3, the DNA is TGTGCCAGTAGTATGGTGAGGATGCCTAGCGGGGCGGTGTACAATGAGCAGTTCTTC.

V gene TRBV4-1 combines with J gene TRBJ1-4, with D perhaps TRBD1 (6 bases). This CDR3 has 15 amino acids. V gave up 5 bases and J gave up 7 bases, with 17 bases separating them. Germline lookup yields CDR1 MGHRA and CDR2 YSYEKL. CDR3 amino acids: CASSAGGGWSEKLFF. The CDR3 coding sequence is TGCGCCAGCAGCGCGGGGGGGGGCTGGAGTGAAAAACTGTTTTTT.

The chain employs TRBV7-2 and TRBJ1-1; tentatively, D is TRBD1 (5 bases). CDR1 is SGHTA and CDR2 is FQGNSA in the germline V gene. The length of the CDR3 is 14 residues. The ends were cut back, 7 bases at V and 1 base at J, with 13 bases in the middle. The CDR3 DNA reads TGTGCCAGCACGATGGGGACGACGAACACTGAAGCTTTCTTT. Translating gives CASTMGTTNTEAFF. Together with reference TRBV7-2 and TRBJ1-1, the CDR3 gives the full variable domain: GAGVSQSPSNKVTEKGKDVELRCDPISGHTALYWYRQSLGQGLEFLIYFQGNSAPDKSGLPSDRFSAERTGGSVSTLTIQRTQQEDSAVYLCASTMGTTNTEAFFGQGTRLTVV.

The gene calls are TRBV20-1 and TRBJ2-1; no clear D gene. The V end was cut by 3 bases, the J end by 2 bases, with 11 bases between. Germline CDR1 is DFQATT and CDR2 is SNEGSKA (reference sequence). The CDR3 extends over 14 amino acids. DNA of the CDR3: TGCAGTGCTAGGGTCCAGTCCACCTACAATGAGCAGTTCTTC. Translating it yields CSARVQSTYNEQFF.

This clonotype has only a few counts. This chain uses TRBV5-1 with TRBJ2-2; D call uncertain. Germline CDR1 SGHRS, CDR2 YFSETQ. The V and J ends lost 5 bases and 4 bases respectively, with 15 bases between them. The CDR3 sequence is 15 residues long. For the CDR3, the DNA is TGCGCCAGCAGACCCAGGACGGACCTCACCGGGGAGCTGTTTTTT. Encoded protein: CASRPRTDLTGELFF. Combining the CDR3 with reference TRBV5-1 and TRBJ2-2 gives the whole variable domain KAGVTQTPRYLIKTRGQQVTLSCSPISGHRSVSWYQQTPGQGLQFLFEYFSETQRNKGNFPGRFSGRQFSNSRSEMNVSTLELGDSALYLCASRPRTDLTGELFFGEGSRLTVL.

The table lists this clonotype with a few counts. V gene TRBV2 combines with J gene TRBJ2-4; D unclear. The V end was cut by 4 bases, the J end by 0 bases, with 10 bases between. The CDR3 extends over 15 amino acids. Germline V CDR1 and CDR2: SNHLY, FYNNEI. As DNA, the CDR3 is TGTGCCAGCAGTGGGCCGGAGATAGCCAAAAACATTCAGTACTTC. Encoded protein: CASSGPEIAKNIQYF.

In its sample, this clonotype was seen a few times. J is TRBJ1-2 and V is TRBV7-3, with a tentative D call TRBD1 (5 bases). CDR1 is SGHTA and CDR2 is FQGTGA in the germline V gene. The V gene lost 5 bases and the J gene lost 4 bases, with 11 bases spanning the gap. There are 13 residues in the CDR3. The CDR3 sequence is CASSIGAGYGYTF. CDR3 DNA: TGTGCCAGCAGCATCGGGGCAGGCTATGGCTACACCTTC.

The V gene is TRBV6-4, the J gene TRBJ2-1; D could derive from TRBD1 or TRBD2 (6 bases each). The V and J ends lost 2 bases and 4 bases respectively, with 9 bases between them. The CDR3 is made up of 14 amino acids. Germline lookup yields CDR1 MRHNA and CDR2 SNTAGT. The chain's CDR3 is CASSDRGDYNEQFF. CDR3 bases: TGTGCCAGCAGTGACAGGGGGGATTACAATGAGCAGTTCTTC.

The chain uses TRBV14 and TRBJ2-7; no clear D. The CDR3 extends over 11 amino acids. The V gene lost 2 bases and the J gene lost 6 bases, with 5 bases spanning the gap. Germline V CDR1 and CDR2: SGHDN, FVKESK. The CDR3 nucleotides read TGTGCCAGCAGCCAAATCGGCGAGCAGTACTTC. Its translation: CASSQIGEQYF.

This clonotype was counted only a few times. The rearrangement joins TRBV12-3 or TRBV12-4 to TRBJ2-7; TRBD1 matches 8 bases. Germline trimming cut 6 bases from V and 4 bases from J; bases unmatched to any gene: 17. The CDR3 covers 17 residues. The CDR3 bases are TGTGCCAGCAGCCTTCTCCGACCAGGGGGCCGTGAATACGAGCAGTACTTC. This encodes CASSLLRPGGREYEQYF.

This clonotype was seen a few times. The CDR3 DNA is TGTGCCAGCAGTTCCGGCATCCACCCTGATGAGCAGTTCTTC. Its translation is CASSSGIHPDEQFF. The V gene is TRBV6-2 or TRBV6-3, the J gene TRBJ2-1; D unclear. The V gene lost 4 bases and the J gene lost 8 bases, with 15 bases spanning the gap. The CDR3 has 14 amino acids. Germline CDR1 is MNHEY and CDR2 is SVGEGT.